The clone carrying this T cell receptor beta chain has only one observation. The junction departs from germline at one end; a sequencing error may be responsible. Clones were read by immunoSEQ multiplex PCR, and TCRdb kept only the in-frame ones, dropping some. The data hold around 60,000 clones, with roughly 80% observed a single time. CDR3 size: 12 residues. The V gene's germline CDR1 is SNHLY and CDR2 FYNNEI. The data derive from a study of blood T cell repertoires in COVID-19. Study as a whole: PBMCs, B-cell-depleted T cells, or T cells were the source of the cDNA or gDNA that made up the material.

This sequence was found in an elderly man with active or convalescent COVID-19. The gene calls are TRBV2 and TRBJ1-5, with D perhaps matching TRBD1 (5 bases). The sample was peripheral blood. The DNA of the CDR3 is TGTGCCAGCAGTGAAGCGGACATACTAAAGGATTTT. Translated, it gives CASSEADILKDF.